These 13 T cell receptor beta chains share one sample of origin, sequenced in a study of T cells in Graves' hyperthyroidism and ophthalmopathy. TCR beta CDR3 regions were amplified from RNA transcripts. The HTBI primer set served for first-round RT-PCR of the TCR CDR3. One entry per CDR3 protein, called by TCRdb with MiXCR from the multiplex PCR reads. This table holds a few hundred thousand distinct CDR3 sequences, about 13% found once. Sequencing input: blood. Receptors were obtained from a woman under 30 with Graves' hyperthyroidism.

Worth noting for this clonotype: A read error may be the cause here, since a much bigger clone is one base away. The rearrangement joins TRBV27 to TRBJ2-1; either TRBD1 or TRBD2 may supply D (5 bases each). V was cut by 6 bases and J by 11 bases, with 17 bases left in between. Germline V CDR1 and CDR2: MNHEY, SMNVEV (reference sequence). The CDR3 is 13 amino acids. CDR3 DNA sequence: TGTGCCAGCAGCCCGGGGACCGCCACGAAGCAGTTCTTC. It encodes CASSPGTATKQFF.

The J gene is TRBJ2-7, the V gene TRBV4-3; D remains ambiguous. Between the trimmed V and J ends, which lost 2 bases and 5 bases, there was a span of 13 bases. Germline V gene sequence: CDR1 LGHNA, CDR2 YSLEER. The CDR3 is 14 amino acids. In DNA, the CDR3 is TGCGCCAGCAGCCAAACCGGTCCTGGGGACGAGCAGTACTTC. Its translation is CASSQTGPGDEQYF.

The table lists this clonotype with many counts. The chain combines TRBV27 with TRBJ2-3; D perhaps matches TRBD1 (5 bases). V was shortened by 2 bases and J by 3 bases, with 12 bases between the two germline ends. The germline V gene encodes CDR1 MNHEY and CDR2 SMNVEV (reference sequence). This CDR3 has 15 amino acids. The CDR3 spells CASSLIVGPTDTQYF. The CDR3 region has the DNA TGTGCCAGCAGTTTAATCGTGGGGCCAACAGATACGCAGTATTTT.

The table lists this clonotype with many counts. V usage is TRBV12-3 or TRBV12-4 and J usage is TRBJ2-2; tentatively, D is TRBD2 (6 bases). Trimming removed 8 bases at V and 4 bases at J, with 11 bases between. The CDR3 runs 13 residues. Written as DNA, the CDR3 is TGTGCCAGCTCCCGGGGGTTCACCGGGGAGCTGTTTTTT. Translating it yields CASSRGFTGELFF.

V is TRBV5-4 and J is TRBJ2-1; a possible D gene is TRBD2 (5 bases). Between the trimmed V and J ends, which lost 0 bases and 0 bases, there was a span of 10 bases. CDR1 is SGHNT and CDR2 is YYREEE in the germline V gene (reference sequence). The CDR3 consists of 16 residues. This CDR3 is CASSLARGSSYNEQFF. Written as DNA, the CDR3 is TGTGCCAGCAGCTTGGCTAGAGGGAGCTCCTACAATGAGCAGTTCTTC.

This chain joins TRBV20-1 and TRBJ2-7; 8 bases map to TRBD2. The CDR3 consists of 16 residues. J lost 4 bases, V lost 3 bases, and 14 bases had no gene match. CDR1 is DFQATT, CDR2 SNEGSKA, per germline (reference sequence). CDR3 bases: TGCAGTGCTAGTGGCGGGAGGACTCTCCGTCCATACGAGCAGTACTTC. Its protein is CSASGGRTLRPYEQYF.

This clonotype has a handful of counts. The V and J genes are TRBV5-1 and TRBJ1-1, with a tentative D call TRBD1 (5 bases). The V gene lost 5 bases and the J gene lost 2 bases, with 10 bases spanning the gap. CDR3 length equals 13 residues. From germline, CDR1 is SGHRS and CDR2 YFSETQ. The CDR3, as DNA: TGCGCCAGCAGTCAACAGGACAACACTGAAGCTTTCTTT. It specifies CASSQQDNTEAFF. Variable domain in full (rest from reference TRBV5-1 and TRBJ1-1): KAGVTQTPRYLIKTRGQQVTLSCSPISGHRSVSWYQQTPGQGLQFLFEYFSETQRNKGNFPGRFSGRQFSNSRSEMNVSTLELGDSALYLCASSQQDNTEAFFGQGTRLTVV.

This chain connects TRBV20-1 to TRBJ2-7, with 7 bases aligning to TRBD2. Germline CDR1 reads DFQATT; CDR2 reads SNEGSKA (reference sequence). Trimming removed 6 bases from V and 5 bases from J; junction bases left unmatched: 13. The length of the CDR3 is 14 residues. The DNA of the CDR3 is TGCAGTGCCACGGGTCACGGGAGGCCCCACGAGCAGTACTTC. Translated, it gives CSATGHGRPHEQYF.

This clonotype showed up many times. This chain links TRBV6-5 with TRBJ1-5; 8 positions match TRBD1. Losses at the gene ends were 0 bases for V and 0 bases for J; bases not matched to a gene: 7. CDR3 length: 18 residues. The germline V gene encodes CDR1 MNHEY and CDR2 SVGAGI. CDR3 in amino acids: CASSYSTRDRFSNQPQHF. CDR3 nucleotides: TGTGCCAGCAGTTACTCTACCCGGGACAGGTTTAGCAATCAGCCCCAGCATTTT.

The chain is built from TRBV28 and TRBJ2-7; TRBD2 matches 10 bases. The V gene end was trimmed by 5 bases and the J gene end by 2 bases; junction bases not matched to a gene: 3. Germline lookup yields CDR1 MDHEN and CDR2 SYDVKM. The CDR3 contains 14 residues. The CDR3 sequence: CASSVAGGTYEQYF. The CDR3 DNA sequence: TGTGCCAGCAGTGTAGCGGGAGGAACCTACGAGCAGTACTTC.

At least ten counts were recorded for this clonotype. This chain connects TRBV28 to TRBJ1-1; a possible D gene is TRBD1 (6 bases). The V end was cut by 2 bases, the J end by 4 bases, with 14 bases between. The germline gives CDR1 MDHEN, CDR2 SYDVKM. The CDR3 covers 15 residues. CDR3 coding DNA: TGTGCCAGCAGTTTAGGTTATCACAGGGCCACTGAAGCTTTCTTT. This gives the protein CASSLGYHRATEAFF.

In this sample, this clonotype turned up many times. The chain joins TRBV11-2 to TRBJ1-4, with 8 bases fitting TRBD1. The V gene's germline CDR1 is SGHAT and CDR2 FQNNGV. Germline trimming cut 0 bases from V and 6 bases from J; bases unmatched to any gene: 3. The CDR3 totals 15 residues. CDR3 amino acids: CASSLDTGGHEKLFF. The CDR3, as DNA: TGTGCCAGCAGCTTAGATACAGGGGGGCATGAAAAACTGTTTTTT.

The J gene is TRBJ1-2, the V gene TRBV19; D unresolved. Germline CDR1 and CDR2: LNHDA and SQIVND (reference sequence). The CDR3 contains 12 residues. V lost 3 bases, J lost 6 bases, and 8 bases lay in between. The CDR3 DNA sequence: TGTGCCAGTAGTATTGGTGAGAATGGCTACACCTTC. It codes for CASSIGENGYTF.